This T cell receptor (beta chain) was identified during a study of blood T cells in healthy people across ages. Study-wide points: Per million T cells, TCR beta diversity dropped roughly linearly as age increased.

The table lists this clonotype with a few counts. The antigen remains unidentified. The CDR3 sequence is 15 residues long. Trimming removed 0 bases from V and 7 bases from J, with 14 bases in between. Germline-derived CDR1 and CDR2 are SGDLS and YYNGEE. With a J-beta primer mix and a sample-barcoded 5' primer, a second PCR ran about 7 to 11 cycles. MiXCR was run by TCRdb on the 5' RACE reads, yielding one entry per CDR3 protein. The top ten hold about 11% of the sample, which has around 1.5 million distinct CDR3 sequences, about 31% seen once. This receptor was obtained from a woman aged 25 to 45 in good health. The chain uses TRBV9 and TRBJ1-5; D not certain. Sample: blood. The CDR3, as DNA: TGTGCCAGCAGCGTAGGAGAAGGGTACACGCAGCCCCAGCATTTT. Its protein is CASSVGEGYTQPQHF.